This section outlines one T cell receptor beta chain sequence together with its context. TCRdb re-called the 5' RACE reads through MiXCR, storing one row per CDR3 protein. Of roughly 110,000 distinct CDR3 sequences listed, 11% are singletons. This entry comes from a study of early T cells in non-severe SARS-CoV-2 infection. Study-wide context: Chains were unpaired, as sequencing was done on bulk RNA from unsorted whole blood.

The V gene's germline CDR1 is MGHRA and CDR2 YSYEKL. V was clipped by 1 base and J by 3 bases, with 13 bases between them. The CDR3 contains 15 residues. The sample was whole blood. The chain joins TRBV4-1 to TRBJ2-7; TRBD1 is a possible D gene (5 bases). The sequence came from an adult who was a healthcare worker with PCR-confirmed SARS-CoV-2 infection or an uninfected control (not recorded which). The CDR3 DNA follows: TGCGCCAGCAGCCAAGTCGCAGACAGAAACTACGAGCAGTACTTC. It encodes CASSQVADRNYEQYF.